Below are 21 T cell receptor beta chains sequenced from a single sample in a study of blood T cell repertoires in COVID-19. Measured with immunoSEQ multiplex PCR; TCRdb has only the in-frame clones, and not every one. The data show under 450,000 clones, 75% to 90% seen once. Sequences were obtained from PBMCs or T cells enriched from blood (not recorded which). These receptors were collected from a woman in her 50s who had recovered from COVID-19.

This rearrangement joins TRBV9 to TRBJ1-2, with TRBD1 as a possible D gene (6 bases). The CDR3 totals 14 residues. The germline gives CDR1 SGDLS, CDR2 YYNGEE. V was clipped by 3 bases and J by 8 bases, with 17 bases between them. This CDR3 is CASSEPGRGIGYTF. The CDR3 coding sequence is TGTGCCAGCAGCGAGCCCGGGAGGGGGATCGGCTACACCTTC.

The CDR3 sequence is CASTGVENSPLHF. The CDR3 nucleotides are TGTGCCAGCACGGGGGTGGAGAATTCACCCCTCCACTTT. The chain is built from TRBV6-6 and TRBJ1-6, with D maybe TRBD1 (5 bases). V lost 7 bases and J lost 7, with 11 bases in between. Per germline, CDR1 MNHNY and CDR2 SVGAGI (reference sequence). The length of the CDR3 is 13 residues.

V and J are TRBV18 and TRBJ1-6; D gene uncertain. CDR3 length equals 15 residues. Germline CDR1 is KGHSH and CDR2 is LQKENI. The V end was cut by 3 bases, the J end by 8 bases, with 14 bases between. CDR3 in amino acids: CASSPAGRMDSPLHF. The CDR3 nucleotides are TGTGCCAGCTCACCGGCGGGCAGAATGGATTCACCCCTCCACTTT. The full variable domain, in which reference TRBV18 and TRBJ1-6 provide the parts outside the CDR3, is NAGVMQNPRHLVRRRGQEARLRCSPMKGHSHVYWYRQLPEEGLKFMVYLQKENIIDESGMPKERFSAEFPKEGPSILRIQQVVRGDSAAYFCASSPAGRMDSPLHFGNGTRLTVT.

This rearrangement joins TRBV19 to TRBJ2-4; 9 bases are shared with TRBD1. CDR3 length equals 14 residues. With V trimmed by 5 bases and J by 4 bases, 3 bases remained unmatched. Germline V gene lookup returns CDR1 LNHDA and CDR2 SQIVND (reference sequence). The CDR3 here is CASSSDRGKNIQYF. The DNA of the CDR3 is TGTGCCAGTAGTTCGGACAGGGGTAAAAACATTCAGTACTTC.

The CDR3 region has the DNA TGCAGTGCTAGTGGGACACAGAAATTTGGGGCTTTCTTT. Its translation is CSASGTQKFGAFF. This rearrangement joins TRBV20-1 to TRBJ1-1; D perhaps matches TRBD1 (6 bases). The CDR3 covers 13 residues. V lost 3 bases, J lost 11 bases, and 19 bases lay in between. CDR1 is DFQATT, CDR2 SNEGSKA, per germline (reference sequence).

This clone was counted a few times. J is TRBJ2-7 and V is TRBV11-2, with D possibly TRBD2 on 5 matching bases. V shed 3 bases and J shed 5 bases, with 8 bases lying between them. Germline V gene lookup returns CDR1 SGHAT and CDR2 FQNNGV. The CDR3 loop spans 12 amino acids. DNA of the CDR3: TGTGCCAGCAGCTTGATAGCGAACGAGCAGTACTTC. Amino acid sequence: CASSLIANEQYF. Together with reference TRBV11-2 and TRBJ2-7, the CDR3 gives the full variable domain: EAGVAQSPRYKIIEKRQSVAFWCNPISGHATLYWYQQILGQGPKLLIQFQNNGVVDDSQLPKDRFSAERLKGVDSTLKIQPAKLEDSAVYLCASSLIANEQYFGPGTRLTVT.

The chain recombines TRBV4-3 with TRBJ1-1, with D unresolved. V gave up 2 bases and J gave up 6 bases, with 16 bases separating them. CDR3 length equals 15 residues. Germline CDR1 reads LGHNA; CDR2 reads YSLEER. Here the CDR3 DNA reads TGCGCCAGCAGCCAACCCGACACCCCCGGCGCTGAAGCTTTCTTT. This encodes CASSQPDTPGAEAFF.

The chain joins TRBV2 to TRBJ2-7, with D possibly matching TRBD2 (5 bases). In germline, CDR1 is SNHLY, CDR2 FYNNEI. V dropped 4 bases and J dropped 5 bases, with 12 bases sitting between them. The CDR3 runs to 13 residues. The CDR3: CASSVEGRHEQYF. The CDR3 region has the DNA TGTGCCAGCAGTGTCGAGGGAAGACACGAGCAGTACTTC.

This clone was seen a single time. V usage is TRBV30 and J usage is TRBJ1-2; D might be TRBD1 (5 bases). V was pared by 1 base and J by 7 bases, with 10 bases between. From germline, CDR1 is GTSNPN and CDR2 SVGIG (reference sequence). CDR3 length: 12 residues. DNA of the CDR3: TGTGCCTGGAGTGGGACACCCCGTGGCTACACCTTC. Translation gives CAWSGTPRGYTF.

This rearrangement joins TRBV20-1 to TRBJ1-1, with D possibly TRBD1 on 6 matching bases. Looked up from germline, CDR1 is DFQATT and CDR2 is SNEGSKA (reference sequence). The length of the CDR3 is 13 residues. V gave up 3 bases and J gave up 5 bases, with 13 bases separating them. CDR3 sequence: CSASLGQGTEAFF. As DNA, the CDR3 is TGCAGTGCTAGTCTGGGGCAGGGGACTGAAGCTTTCTTT.

The chain couples TRBV29-1 to TRBJ2-7, with TRBD1 identical over 8 bases. V was clipped by 7 bases and J by 2 bases; unmatched bases: 10. This CDR3 comprises 14 residues. CDR1 SQVTM and CDR2 ANQGSEA come from the germline V gene. This CDR3 reads CSAWTGTTPYEQYF. The CDR3 region has the DNA TGCAGCGCCTGGACAGGGACAACCCCCTACGAGCAGTACTTC.

The J gene is TRBJ1-2, the V gene TRBV19; 9 nucleotides agree with TRBD1. CDR3 length equals 15 residues. V trimming: 3 bases; J trimming: 4 bases; junction bases outside the gene matches: 6. Germline V CDR1 and CDR2: LNHDA, SQIVND (reference sequence). The CDR3: CASSIGTGMTYGYTF. In DNA, the CDR3 is TGTGCCAGTAGTATCGGGACAGGGATGACCTATGGCTACACCTTC.

The rearrangement joins TRBV2 to TRBJ1-5; D call uncertain. Germline CDR1 SNHLY, CDR2 FYNNEI. This CDR3 is built from 15 residues. V was clipped by 6 bases and J by 0 bases, with 12 bases between them. DNA of the CDR3: TGTGCCAGCAGCTGGGAGTACTATAGCAATCAGCCCCAGCATTTT. The encoded protein is CASSWEYYSNQPQHF.

Ten or more counts support this clone. The rearrangement links TRBV27 to TRBJ1-5; perhaps TRBD1 as D (5 bases). The CDR3 extends over 16 amino acids. Germline loops: CDR1 MNHEY, CDR2 SMNVEV (reference sequence). Trimming removed 8 bases from V and 1 base from J, with 18 bases in between. This chain's CDR3 is CASRPGGFLSNQPQHF. DNA of the CDR3: TGTGCCAGCCGGCCGGGGGGTTTCCTGAGCAATCAGCCCCAGCATTTT.

The chain has TRBV10-3 and TRBJ1-6; 7 bases are a match to TRBD1. This CDR3 has 14 amino acids. Trimming took 5 bases from V and 10 from J; bases not matched to a gene: 8. Germline CDR1 is ENHRY and CDR2 is SYGVKD. DNA of the CDR3: TGTGCCATCAGTTCCGACAGGGTACAGTCACCCCTCCACTTT. It translates to CAISSDRVQSPLHF.

The J gene is TRBJ1-2, the V gene TRBV7-3; D possibly corresponds to TRBD1 (5 bases). V lost 3 bases, J lost 5 bases, and 10 bases lay in between. The CDR3 runs 13 residues. CDR1 and CDR2 from the germline V gene are SGHTA and FQGTGA. The CDR3 protein is CASSFEGLYGYTF. The CDR3 DNA reads as TGTGCCAGCAGCTTCGAGGGACTTTATGGCTACACCTTC.

This clone was picked up a small number of times. The chain links TRBV4-3 to TRBJ2-1, with TRBD2 as a possible D gene (6 bases). Germline values: CDR1 LGHNA, CDR2 YSLEER. There are 16 residues in the CDR3. V was trimmed by 3 bases and J by 5 bases, leaving 17 bases between them. Written as DNA, the CDR3 is TGCGCCAGCAGCCACCGGGGGACGGGAGTGAACAATGAGCAGTTCTTC. This encodes CASSHRGTGVNNEQFF.

This clone was picked up a small number of times. The chain employs TRBV2 and TRBJ2-5; 7 positions agree with TRBD1. The CDR3 has 11 residues. V trimming: 9 bases; J trimming: 3 bases; junction bases outside the gene matches: 1. In germline, CDR1 is SNHLY, CDR2 FYNNEI. DNA of the CDR3: TGTGCCAGTGGGACAGAAGAGACCCAGTACTTC. Its translation is CASGTEETQYF.

There are a few counts of this clone. The V and J genes are TRBV6-5 and TRBJ1-4; no reliable D call. Deletions cut 2 bases from V and 6 bases from J, with 7 bases between. Germline lookup yields CDR1 MNHEY and CDR2 SVGAGI. The CDR3 has 13 residues. The CDR3 loop reads CASSYGLDEKLFF. CDR3 DNA: TGTGCCAGCAGTTACGGGCTCGATGAAAAACTGTTTTTT.

This chain links TRBV6-2 or TRBV6-3 with TRBJ2-1, with D possibly TRBD2 on 5 matching bases. V lost 2 bases and J lost 10, with 21 bases in between. The CDR3 totals 16 residues. The germline V gene has CDR1 MNHEY and CDR2 SVGEGT. The CDR3: CASSYVRGSSFREQFF. In nucleotides, the CDR3 is TGTGCCAGCAGTTACGTTCGGGGTAGTAGCTTTCGGGAGCAGTTCTTC.

The chain uses TRBV4-1 and TRBJ2-2; 9 bases agree with TRBD2. V was clipped by 2 bases and J by 2 bases; unmatched bases: 6. The CDR3 extends over 17 amino acids. Germline values: CDR1 MGHRA, CDR2 YSYEKL. CDR3 sequence reads: CASSQLLAGTNTGELFF. The DNA for the CDR3 is TGCGCCAGCAGCCAACTTCTAGCGGGGACAAACACCGGGGAGCTGTTTTTT.